The T cell receptor (beta chain) described here comes from a study of blood T cell repertoires in COVID-19. Study details: The samples span acute and convalescent COVID-19 from the United States, Italy and Spain. T cells, B-cell-depleted T cells, or PBMCs supplied cDNA or gDNA.

The J segment lost 6 bases and the V segment lost 6 bases, leaving 10 bases of the junction unmatched. CDR3 length: 16 amino acids. Germline lookup yields CDR1 MGHRA and CDR2 YSYEKL. Authors' data handling: Cell counts per sample came from amplifying reference gene primers. Data came from immunoSEQ multiplex PCR; TCRdb stores just in-frame clones and leaves some out. The D gene and trimming were derived from the DNA, and the V and J assignments and clone size from that table. The sample lists more than 150,000 clones; about 87% were seen once. This sequence originates from a middle-aged man with active or convalescent COVID-19. The chain uses TRBV4-1 and TRBJ2-2; 10 nucleotides line up with TRBD1. What was sequenced was peripheral blood. CDR3 bases: TGCGCCAGCAGACTCTCACAGGGACAGGGGTCCGGGGAGCTGTTTTTT. Its protein is CASRLSQGQGSGELFF.